The subject of this entry is one TCR beta chain. CDR3 length equals 13 residues. Germline V gene sequence: CDR1 SNHLY, CDR2 FYNNEI. V lost 3 bases, J lost 0 bases, and 5 bases lay in between. Measured with immunoSEQ multiplex PCR; TCRdb has only the in-frame clones, and not every one. The sample comprises just over 60,000 clones, more than 65% of which are singletons, and roughly 22% rests with the top ten. These data are taken from a study of blood T cell repertoires in COVID-19. Study-wide background: Samples representing acute and convalescent COVID-19 were sourced from the United States, Italy and Spain.

This TCR was recovered from a woman aged 80 or over with active or convalescent COVID-19. This chain links TRBV2 with TRBJ1-2; D is unclear. Sequencing was carried out using peripheral blood. The CDR3 region is CASSDEPNYGYTF. CDR3 DNA sequence: TGTGCCAGCAGTGACGAGCCTAACTATGGCTACACCTTC.